This entry lists 5 T cell receptor beta chains sequenced from one sample in a study of OX40 agonist ivuxolimab in advanced cancers. The assay was immunoSEQ multiplex PCR, and TCRdb's table has in-frame clones only and misses some. The sample has fewer than 80,000 clones; about 88% are singletons. This sample comprised CD4+ or CD8+ T cells sorted from blood, obtained in a trial of the OX40 agonist ivuxolimab. The receptors derive from an adult with an advanced solid tumor such as melanoma, head and neck, liver or kidney cancer.

As DNA, the CDR3 is TGTGCCAGCAGTTATGGCAGGTCGAACACCGGGGAGCTGTTTTTT. It translates to CASSYGRSNTGELFF. This rearrangement joins TRBV6-5 to TRBJ2-2; D call uncertain. There are 15 residues in the CDR3. Germline V lookup: CDR1 MNHEY, CDR2 SVGAGI. V was cut by 3 bases and J by 0 bases, with 8 bases left in between.

In DNA, the CDR3 is TGTGCCAGTAGTATGGCGACAGGGGGCCCACAAGAGACCCAGTACTTC. Translating it yields CASSMATGGPQETQYF. The chain has TRBV19 and TRBJ2-5; TRBD1 matches 10 bases. V trimming: 3 bases; J trimming: 2 bases; junction bases outside the gene matches: 6. The CDR3 runs to 16 residues. Germline assignment: CDR1 LNHDA and CDR2 SQIVND (reference sequence).

The table lists this clone with a count of one. This chain connects TRBV4-1 to TRBJ1-2; tentative D call: TRBD1 (5 bases). The ends were cut back, 0 bases at V and 6 bases at J, with 11 bases in the middle. CDR3 length equals 14 residues. Germline CDR1 is MGHRA and CDR2 is YSYEKL. Written as DNA, the CDR3 is TGCGCCAGCAGCCAAGACATCCAGGGAAATGGCTACACCTTC. Its protein is CASSQDIQGNGYTF.

The chain recombines TRBV15 with TRBJ2-1; no clear D. The germline V and J ends were trimmed by 5 bases and 8 bases, with 16 bases remaining between them. CDR3 length: 14 residues. Germline lookup yields CDR1 LNHNV and CDR2 YYDKDF (reference sequence). CDR3 sequence reads: CATSVPGARHEQFF. CDR3 bases: TGTGCCACCAGCGTGCCGGGCGCTCGGCATGAGCAGTTCTTC.

The chain uses TRBV19 and TRBJ2-1; the match to TRBD2 covers 10 bases. J lost 0 bases, V lost 5 bases, and 7 bases had no gene match. The CDR3 is 17 amino acids. The germline CDR1 and CDR2 sequences are LNHDA and SQIVND (reference sequence). For the CDR3, the DNA is TGTGCCAGTAGTGGTCTAGCGGGGGCCAGCTCCTACAATGAGCAGTTCTTC. As protein: CASSGLAGASSYNEQFF.